The 8 T cell receptor beta chains listed next were all sequenced from one sample in a study of quantifying T cell responses using KT2 cells. Study at large: cDNA was made from DNase-treated RNA using alpha and beta constant primers.

A single-stranded UMI oligo with SP2 sequence was ligated to cDNA 3' ends. First-round PCR used about 4 cycles and beta primers RC1.1 and RC1.2 covering TRBC1 and TRBC2. TCRdb used MiXCR to reprocess the UMI-ligation and nested PCR reads, holding one entry per CDR3 protein. The repertoire consists of about 50,000 distinct CDR3 sequences, with more than 9% occurring once and the leading ten covering roughly a tenth. Source material: PBMCs spiked with cells of the T cell clone KT2. The origin of the receptors is a human donor.

The rearrangement joins TRBV19 to TRBJ2-3; 8 nucleotides align to TRBD2. The CDR3 length is 16 residues. Germline CDR1 LNHDA, CDR2 SQIVND (reference sequence). With 7 bases clipped from V and 3 bases from J, the junction kept 12 bases outside the gene matches. This chain's CDR3 is CASTQTSAGVTDTQYF. Here the CDR3 DNA reads TGTGCCAGTACCCAAACCTCAGCGGGAGTAACAGATACGCAGTATTTT. The full variable domain, in which reference TRBV19 and TRBJ2-3 provide the parts outside the CDR3, is DGGITQSPKYLFRKEGQNVTLSCEQNLNHDAMYWYRQDPGQGLRLIYYSQIVNDFQKGDIAEGYSVSREKKESFPLTVTSAQKNPTAFYLCASTQTSAGVTDTQYFGPGTRLTVL.

V usage is TRBV9 and J usage is TRBJ1-6, with unresolved D. V gave up 3 bases and J gave up 6 bases, with 4 bases separating them. Germline V gene sequence: CDR1 SGDLS, CDR2 YYNGEE. The CDR3 loop spans 12 amino acids. CDR3 sequence reads: CASSDLNSPLHF. For the CDR3, the DNA is TGTGCCAGCAGCGATCTTAATTCACCCCTCCACTTT.

The V and J genes are TRBV11-2 and TRBJ1-6; D remains ambiguous. The CDR3 sequence is 15 residues long. Trimming took 4 bases from V and 0 from J, leaving 7 bases between them. Per the germline V gene, CDR1 is SGHAT and CDR2 is FQNNGV. The CDR3 nucleotides are TGTGCCAGCAGCTCGGGGAGCTCCTATAATTCACCCCTCCACTTT. This codes for CASSSGSSYNSPLHF.

The table lists this clonotype with a few counts. This rearrangement joins TRBV18 to TRBJ1-1; the D gene is possibly TRBD1 (5 bases). This CDR3 is built from 15 residues. The germline V gene encodes CDR1 KGHSH and CDR2 LQKENI. Between the trimmed V and J ends, which lost 5 bases and 4 bases, there was a span of 17 bases. CDR3 DNA sequence: TGTGCCAGCTCAGCTACCGGGGCGAAGGGCACTGAAGCTTTCTTT. Protein product: CASSATGAKGTEAFF.

This chain joins TRBV14 and TRBJ1-2, with a tentative D call TRBD1 (5 bases). The germline V gene has CDR1 SGHDN and CDR2 FVKESK. V lost 2 bases and J 4 bases, leaving 17 bases between the germline ends. This CDR3 contains 16 residues. CDR3: CASSQSGDLLFYGYTF. For the CDR3, the DNA is TGTGCCAGCAGCCAAAGTGGGGACCTGCTATTCTATGGCTACACCTTC.

This clonotype has a handful of counts. This chain links TRBV4-2 with TRBJ2-7; TRBD2 agrees at 7 bases. This CDR3 spans 16 amino acids. With 0 bases clipped from V and 1 base from J, the junction kept 6 bases outside the gene matches. Germline lookup yields CDR1 LGHNA and CDR2 YNFKEQ. The CDR3 region is CASSQELASTSYEQYF. The CDR3 DNA is TGTGCCAGCAGCCAAGAACTAGCGTCAACATCCTACGAGCAGTACTTC.

This rearrangement joins TRBV7-2 to TRBJ2-7; 14 positions agree with TRBD2. Germline CDR1 is SGHTA and CDR2 is FQGNSA. The CDR3 runs 14 residues. V shed 10 bases and J 2 bases; nucleotides not matched to a gene: 4. This CDR3 reads CATGTSGGAYEQYF. The DNA of the CDR3 is TGTGCCACGGGGACTAGCGGGGGTGCCTACGAGCAGTACTTC. Using reference TRBV7-2 and TRBJ2-7 for the parts outside the CDR3, the full variable domain is GAGVSQSPSNKVTEKGKDVELRCDPISGHTALYWYRQSLGQGLEFLIYFQGNSAPDKSGLPSDRFSAERTGGSVSTLTIQRTQQEDSAVYLCATGTSGGAYEQYFGPGTRLTVT.

This sequence joins TRBV4-2 and TRBJ1-6; a possible D gene is TRBD1 (6 bases). With 0 bases removed from V and 8 bases from J, the gap between germline ends came to 14 bases. CDR3 length: 16 residues. Looked up from germline, CDR1 is LGHNA and CDR2 is YNFKEQ. The CDR3 region has the DNA TGTGCCAGCAGCCAAGAAACAGGTGGGGGCTATTCACCCCTCCACTTT. This gives the protein CASSQETGGGYSPLHF.